This T cell receptor (beta chain) is from a study of blood T cell repertoires in COVID-19. Study information: Samples came from the United States, Italy and Spain, spanning acute and convalescent COVID-19. PBMCs, B-cell-depleted T cells, or T cells provided the cDNA or gDNA that made up the material.

The V and J ends lost 7 bases and 6 bases respectively, with 15 bases between them. Germline V CDR1 and CDR2: LNHDA, SQIVND (reference sequence). The CDR3 is 14 amino acids. Authors' methods: For nucleated cells, counts were estimated from reference gene primer amplification. Data came from immunoSEQ multiplex PCR; TCRdb stores just in-frame clones and leaves some out. That table supplies the V and J calls and clone size; D and trimming were determined from the DNA. The table records some 150,000 clones, over 80% of them present only once. The clonotype originates from a woman aged 50 to 60 with acute or convalescent COVID-19. The chain combines TRBV19 with TRBJ2-2; tentatively, D is TRBD1 (6 bases). Sequenced sample: peripheral blood. The CDR3 DNA reads as TGTGCCAGTAACCTAGGGACATCCGCCGGGGAGCTGTTTTTT. Protein sequence: CASNLGTSAGELFF. The full variable domain, completed using reference TRBV19 and TRBJ2-2, is DGGITQSPKYLFRKEGQNVTLSCEQNLNHDAMYWYRQDPGQGLRLIYYSQIVNDFQKGDIAEGYSVSREKKESFPLTVTSAQKNPTAFYLCASNLGTSAGELFFGEGSRLTVL.